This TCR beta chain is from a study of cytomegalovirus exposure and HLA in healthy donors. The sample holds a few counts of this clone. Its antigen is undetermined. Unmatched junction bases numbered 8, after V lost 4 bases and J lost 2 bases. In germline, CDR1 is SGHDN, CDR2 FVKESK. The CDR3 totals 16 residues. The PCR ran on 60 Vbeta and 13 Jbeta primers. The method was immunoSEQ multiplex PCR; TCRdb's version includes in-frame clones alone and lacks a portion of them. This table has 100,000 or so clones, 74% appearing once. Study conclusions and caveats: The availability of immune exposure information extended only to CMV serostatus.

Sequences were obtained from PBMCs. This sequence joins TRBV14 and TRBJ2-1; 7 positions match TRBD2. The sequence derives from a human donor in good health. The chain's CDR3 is CASSPTAGPTYNEQFF. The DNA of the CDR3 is TGTGCCAGCAGCCCCACAGCGGGGCCAACCTACAATGAGCAGTTCTTC.